One sample yielded the 24 T cell receptor beta chains listed below, sequenced in a study of blood T cells in healthy people across ages. Alongside a J-beta primer mix, a sample-barcoded 5' primer served in a second PCR lasting roughly 6 to 12 cycles. TCRdb itself ran the 5' RACE reads through MiXCR, one entry per CDR3 protein. Here the sample spans fewer than 900,000 distinct CDR3 sequences, more than 40% being singletons. The specimen was blood. The receptors derive from a woman aged 55-75 years in good health.

The J gene is TRBJ2-3, the V gene TRBV30; D might be TRBD2 (6 bases). Germline V gene data show CDR1 as GTSNPN and CDR2 as SVGIG (reference sequence). Trimming took off 0 bases at V and 4 bases at J, with 20 bases between the two ends. There are 17 residues in the CDR3. CDR3 DNA: TGTGCCTGGAGTGTACGGAGGGCCAGTATGTTACCAGATACGCAGTATTTT. This encodes CAWSVRRASMLPDTQYF.

The chain links TRBV6-2 or TRBV6-3 to TRBJ2-1, with TRBD1 matching over 7 bases. The CDR3 runs to 15 residues. V shed 4 bases, J shed 3 bases, and the junction held 6 bases outside the gene matches. Germline CDR1 and CDR2: MNHEY and SVGEGT. CDR3 nucleotides: TGTGCCAGCAGTTCAGGGGGTTCGGACTACAATGAGCAGTTCTTC. This encodes CASSSGGSDYNEQFF.

In its sample, this clonotype was seen a few times. V and J are TRBV18 and TRBJ1-2, with TRBD1 matching 7 bases. J gave up 4 bases and V 3 bases, and 5 bases lay outside the gene matches. The CDR3 runs to 14 residues. Germline V gene data show CDR1 as KGHSH and CDR2 as LQKENI. This chain's CDR3 is CASSPTGSGYGYTF. The CDR3 region has the DNA TGTGCCAGCTCACCGACAGGGAGCGGCTATGGCTACACCTTC.

This rearrangement joins TRBV20-1 to TRBJ2-6, with D tentatively TRBD1 (5 bases). Germline V CDR1 and CDR2: DFQATT, SNEGSKA (reference sequence). Trimming pared 0 bases from V and 0 bases from J, leaving 12 bases between. The CDR3 runs to 17 residues. The DNA for the CDR3 is TGCAGTGCTAGAGAAGACAGTTGGAGCTCTGGGGCCAACGTCCTGACTTTC. This encodes CSAREDSWSSGANVLTF.

The rearrangement links TRBV7-8 to TRBJ2-6; D is perhaps TRBD1 (6 bases). Germline CDR1 SGHVS, CDR2 FQNEAQ. Deletions cut 8 bases from V and 2 bases from J, with 16 bases between. The CDR3 length is 16 residues. The CDR3 loop reads CASGRSSGAGANVLTF. The CDR3 DNA reads as TGTGCCAGCGGAAGGTCTTCAGGGGCTGGGGCCAACGTCCTGACTTTC.

This clonotype occurred a few times. The chain joins TRBV7-3 to TRBJ2-1; D is unresolved. The CDR3 totals 13 residues. Looked up from germline, CDR1 is SGHTA and CDR2 is FQGTGA. V dropped 3 bases and J dropped 8 bases, with 11 bases sitting between them. CDR3 residues: CASSFGVMDEQFF. The CDR3 bases are TGTGCCAGCAGCTTTGGGGTGATGGATGAGCAGTTCTTC.

This clonotype was detected only a few times. A much larger clone is a single base away; this may be a read error. This chain joins TRBV18 and TRBJ2-5; 12 bases line up with TRBD2. Trimming took 2 bases from V and 11 from J; bases not matched to a gene: 12. Germline V CDR1 and CDR2: KGHSH, LQKENI. The CDR3 runs to 16 residues. This CDR3 reads CASSPGLAGSARGQYF. For the CDR3, the DNA is TGTGCCAGCTCACCAGGACTAGCGGGATCCGCCCGAGGGCAGTACTTC. Full variable domain (rest looked up from reference TRBV18 and TRBJ2-5): NAGVMQNPRHLVRRRGQEARLRCSPMKGHSHVYWYRQLPEEGLKFMVYLQKENIIDESGMPKERFSAEFPKEGPSILRIQQVVRGDSAAYFCASSPGLAGSARGQYFGPGTRLLVL.

This clonotype was seen once. This rearrangement joins TRBV3-1 to TRBJ2-4; TRBD2 agrees at 11 bases. Near its end, the DNA agrees better with TRBJ2-7, so the J call may be wrong. The length of the CDR3 is 16 residues. Germline CDR1 LGHDT, CDR2 YNNKEL (reference sequence). The CDR3 sequence: CASSQISTSGSYEQYF. In nucleotides, the CDR3 is TGTGCCAGCAGCCAAATCAGTACTAGCGGGAGTTACGAGCAGTACTTC.

The chain joins TRBV29-1 to TRBJ1-5, with D uncertain. The CDR3 is made up of 13 amino acids. CDR1 is SQVTM, CDR2 ANQGSEA, per germline. The germline V and J ends were trimmed by 3 bases and 0 bases, with 6 bases remaining between them. The CDR3 DNA sequence: TGCAGCGTTGATCGGGGTAGCAATCAGCCCCAGCATTTT. Its protein is CSVDRGSNQPQHF.

This clonotype has a handful of counts. This chain joins TRBV12-3 or TRBV12-4 and TRBJ2-4, with 14 bases fitting TRBD2. The trim removed 7 bases at V and 7 bases at J, leaving 15 bases unmatched. The CDR3 loop spans 18 amino acids. Here the CDR3 DNA reads TGTGCCAGCACCGCCGGAGGGACTAGCGGGAGCGTGGGGAACATTCAGTACTTC. Translated: CASTAGGTSGSVGNIQYF.

This chain joins TRBV7-2 and TRBJ2-2; TRBD1 might be the D (7 bases). The CDR3 loop spans 14 amino acids. V dropped 8 bases and J dropped 1 base, with 11 bases sitting between them. CDR1 and CDR2 (germline): SGHTA, FQGNSA. The CDR3 is CASQGGLNTGELFF. The DNA of the CDR3 is TGTGCCAGCCAGGGGGGCCTGAACACCGGGGAGCTGTTTTTT.

For the CDR3, the DNA is TGTGCCACCAAGTCCGGGACTCGCAATGAGCAGTTCTTC. This encodes CATKSGTRNEQFF. The chain links TRBV24-1 to TRBJ2-1, with D tentatively TRBD2 (6 bases). V dropped 8 bases and J dropped 6 bases, with 13 bases sitting between them. The CDR3 spans 13 residues. Germline V gives CDR1 KGHDR, CDR2 SFDVKD.

The rearrangement joins TRBV30 to TRBJ1-1; the match to TRBD1 covers 10 bases. CDR3 size: 15 residues. Trimming at V came to 3 bases and at J to 10 bases, leaving 14 bases not matched to a gene. Germline V gene data show CDR1 as GTSNPN and CDR2 as SVGIG (reference sequence). This CDR3 is CAWRETGTGEIAAFF. CDR3 DNA sequence: TGTGCCTGGAGGGAAACCGGGACAGGGGAGATCGCAGCTTTCTTT.

The gene calls are TRBV20-1 and TRBJ2-1; TRBD2 might be the D (7 bases). The germline V and J ends were trimmed by 4 bases and 4 bases, with 20 bases remaining between them. CDR1 and CDR2 (germline): DFQATT, SNEGSKA (reference sequence). The CDR3 extends over 16 amino acids. The CDR3 loop is CSAILVGGPRYNEQFF. Written as DNA, the CDR3 is TGCAGTGCTATCCTTGTGGGGGGGCCCAGGTACAATGAGCAGTTCTTC.

To note about this clonotype: Mismatch with germline at one junction end may stem from a read error. The rearrangement links TRBV27 to TRBJ2-1, with D unresolved. Germline V lookup: CDR1 MNHEY, CDR2 SMNVEV (reference sequence). This CDR3 is 13 amino acids long. The CDR3 sequence is CAGSLGTLETQFF. CDR3 sequence (DNA): TGTGCCGGCAGTTTGGGCACCTTAGAGACCCAGTTCTTC.

V usage is TRBV12-3 or TRBV12-4 and J usage is TRBJ2-1; perhaps TRBD2 as D (5 bases). Deletions cut 8 bases from V and 3 bases from J, with 14 bases between. The CDR3 is 14 amino acids. DNA for the CDR3: TGTGCCAGCGCCTTTACCGGGAACTACAATGAGCAGTTCTTC. It is translated as CASAFTGNYNEQFF.

This clonotype has only a few counts. The V gene is TRBV14, the J gene TRBJ1-2; 8 nucleotides align to TRBD1. Losses at the gene ends were 4 bases for V and 4 bases for J; bases not matched to a gene: 8. Germline V lookup: CDR1 SGHDN, CDR2 FVKESK. The CDR3 runs 15 residues. This chain's CDR3 is CASSLGTGPFYGYTF. DNA of the CDR3: TGTGCCAGCAGCCTGGGGACAGGACCCTTCTATGGCTACACCTTC.

This clonotype was seen more than once but under ten times. The chain recombines TRBV6-2 or TRBV6-3 with TRBJ2-1; 7 positions match TRBD2. TRBJ2-7 matches the DNA end more closely, so the J call is doubtful. From germline, CDR1 is MNHEY and CDR2 SVGEGT. This CDR3 region has 17 residues. CDR3 protein: CASSYSPSSGIYNEQYF. The CDR3, as DNA: TGTGCCAGCAGTTACTCCCCCTCTAGCGGAATCTACAATGAGCAGTACTTC.

In DNA form, the CDR3 reads TGTGCCAGCAGCCAGACACGGGAGGGGCAGTTCTTC. Translation: CASSQTREGQFF. V gene TRBV5-5 combines with J gene TRBJ2-1; 8 bases line up with TRBD2. Losses at the gene ends were 4 bases for V and 12 bases for J; bases not matched to a gene: 6. The CDR3 covers 12 residues. Germline assignment: CDR1 SGHKS and CDR2 YYEKEE (reference sequence).

CDR3 loop: CASTGGGYNSPLHF. CDR3 sequence (DNA): TGTGCCAGTACGGGAGGCGGCTATAATTCACCCCTCCACTTT. The rearrangement joins TRBV7-2 to TRBJ1-6; D is undetermined. V was shortened by 9 bases and J by 3 bases, with 12 bases between the two germline ends. Per the germline V gene, CDR1 is SGHTA and CDR2 is FQGNSA. This CDR3 spans 14 amino acids.

The V gene is TRBV5-1, the J gene TRBJ2-5, with 9 bases aligning to TRBD2. V lost 0 bases and J lost 5; bases outside the gene matches: 5. CDR1 SGHRS and CDR2 YFSETQ come from the germline V gene. The CDR3 length is 15 residues. The DNA for the CDR3 is TGCGCCAGCAGCTTGGTCGGGACTAGCCGCGAGACCCAGTACTTC. Protein product: CASSLVGTSRETQYF.

The genes are TRBV6-5 and TRBJ1-1; 7 nucleotides line up with TRBD1. This CDR3 region has 13 residues. The J segment lost 8 bases and the V segment lost 4 bases, leaving 7 bases of the junction unmatched. Per the germline V gene, CDR1 is MNHEY and CDR2 is SVGAGI. CDR3 DNA: TGTGCCAGCAGTTTACACAGACAGGGCGAAGCTTTCTTT. This sequence encodes CASSLHRQGEAFF.

V is TRBV14 and J is TRBJ2-1, with 9 bases that match TRBD2. The CDR3 loop spans 16 amino acids. Germline assignment: CDR1 SGHDN and CDR2 FVKESK. With V trimmed by 2 bases and J by 4 bases, 6 bases remained unmatched. The CDR3 here is CASSQPSGISYNEQFF. CDR3 sequence (DNA): TGTGCCAGCAGCCAACCTAGCGGGATAAGTTACAATGAGCAGTTCTTC.

This chain joins TRBV5-5 and TRBJ2-7; the match to TRBD1 covers 8 bases. V shed 2 bases and J 3 bases; nucleotides not matched to a gene: 7. CDR3 size: 15 residues. The germline V gene has CDR1 SGHKS and CDR2 YYEKEE (reference sequence). The CDR3 is CASSFFNRGNYEQYF. CDR3 nucleotides: TGTGCCAGCAGCTTCTTTAACAGGGGGAACTACGAGCAGTACTTC.